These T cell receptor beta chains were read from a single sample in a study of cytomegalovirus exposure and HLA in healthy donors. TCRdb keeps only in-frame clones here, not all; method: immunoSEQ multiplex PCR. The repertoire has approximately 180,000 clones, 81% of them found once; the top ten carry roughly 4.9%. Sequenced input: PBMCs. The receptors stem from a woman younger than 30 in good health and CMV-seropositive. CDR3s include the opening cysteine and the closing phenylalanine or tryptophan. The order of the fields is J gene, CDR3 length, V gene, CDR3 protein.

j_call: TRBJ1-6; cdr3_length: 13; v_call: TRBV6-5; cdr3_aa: CASSQGSNSPLHF
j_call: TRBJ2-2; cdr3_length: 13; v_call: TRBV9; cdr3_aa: CASSVGGYGELFF
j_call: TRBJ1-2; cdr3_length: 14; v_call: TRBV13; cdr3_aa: CASSLGDRGHGYTF
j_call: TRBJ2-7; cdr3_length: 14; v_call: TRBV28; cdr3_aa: CASSTRQGVYEQYF
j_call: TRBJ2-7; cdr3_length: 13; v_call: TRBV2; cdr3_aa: CASRLARSYEQYF
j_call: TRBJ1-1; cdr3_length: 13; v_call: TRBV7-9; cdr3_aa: CASSLARETEAFF
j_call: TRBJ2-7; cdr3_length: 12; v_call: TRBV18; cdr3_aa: CASSPTGYEQYF
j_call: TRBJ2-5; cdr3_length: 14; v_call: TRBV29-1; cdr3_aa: CSASPPGDLETQYF
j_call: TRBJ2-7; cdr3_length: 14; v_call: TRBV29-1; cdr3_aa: CSVTGLSSHYEQYF
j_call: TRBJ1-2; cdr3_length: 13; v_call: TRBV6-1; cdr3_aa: CASMEPQPRGYTF
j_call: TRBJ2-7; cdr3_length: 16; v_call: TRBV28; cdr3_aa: CASSSPSRKRGGEQYF
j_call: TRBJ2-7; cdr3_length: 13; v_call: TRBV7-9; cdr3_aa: CASSPSVRYEQYF
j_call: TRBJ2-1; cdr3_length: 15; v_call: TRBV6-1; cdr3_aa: CASSEGTADYNEQFF
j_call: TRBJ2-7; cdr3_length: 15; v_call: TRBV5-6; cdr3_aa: CASSPVGQGKYEQYF
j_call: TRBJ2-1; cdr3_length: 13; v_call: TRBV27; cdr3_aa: CASSGVAGNEQFF
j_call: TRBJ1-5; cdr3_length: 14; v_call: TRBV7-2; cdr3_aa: CASSLITGHQPQHF
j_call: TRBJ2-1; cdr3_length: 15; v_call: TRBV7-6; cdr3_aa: CASSPATGLGNEQFF
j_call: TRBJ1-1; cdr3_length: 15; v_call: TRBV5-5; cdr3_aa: CASSPSQGALTEAFF
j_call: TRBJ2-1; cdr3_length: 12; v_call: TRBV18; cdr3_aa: CASSLGGYEQFF
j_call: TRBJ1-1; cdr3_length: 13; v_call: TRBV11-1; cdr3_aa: CASSRDRSTEAFF
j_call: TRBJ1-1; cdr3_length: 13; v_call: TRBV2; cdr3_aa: CARALGGNAEAFF